These 4 T cell receptor beta chains share one sample of origin, sequenced in a study of shared clonotypes between healthy human individuals. Only in-frame clones appear in the TCRdb table, and some are missing; sequencing was by immunoSEQ multiplex PCR. The sample holds more than 2 million clones, roughly 94% seen once. Sequenced material: naive CD4+ T cells sorted from blood. As for subset: CD45RA+ positively selected. The receptors were gathered from a man aged 18 to 30 in good health.

This chain joins TRBV30 and TRBJ1-4; 9 nucleotides line up with TRBD1. Germline lookup yields CDR1 GTSNPN and CDR2 SVGIG (reference sequence). The CDR3 runs to 14 residues. The ends lost 1 base at V and 10 bases at J; junction bases unmatched: 7. CDR3 in DNA: TGTGCCTGGAGTGAACGGGACAGGGTTGGAAAACTGTTTTTT. Protein: CAWSERDRVGKLFF.

The CDR3 is CASSLRTSGTFYNEQFF. The CDR3 DNA is TGCGCCAGCAGCTTGCGGACTAGCGGAACATTTTACAATGAGCAGTTCTTC. The chain uses TRBV5-1 and TRBJ2-1; 10 bases line up with TRBD2. Germline CDR1 is SGHRS and CDR2 is YFSETQ. CDR3 length: 17 amino acids. V was clipped by 1 base and J by 4 bases; unmatched bases: 8.

This sequence joins TRBV30 and TRBJ2-7; the D is unclear. The ends were cut back, 0 bases at V and 0 bases at J, with 6 bases in the middle. This CDR3 is built from 13 residues. Germline CDR1 is GTSNPN and CDR2 is SVGIG (reference sequence). The CDR3 is CAWSVIHSYEQYF. In DNA, the CDR3 is TGTGCCTGGAGTGTAATCCACTCCTACGAGCAGTACTTC.

This chain uses TRBV9 with TRBJ1-2; TRBD1 aligns across 8 bases. Trimming cost V 3 bases and J 3 bases; bases outside gene matches: 10. CDR3 length equals 16 residues. CDR1 is SGDLS, CDR2 YYNGEE, per germline. CDR3 sequence: CASSASSDRVDYGYTF. DNA for the CDR3: TGTGCCAGCAGCGCCTCGTCGGACAGGGTCGACTATGGCTACACCTTC.